This T cell receptor (beta chain) was retrieved from a study of OX40 agonist ivuxolimab in advanced cancers. Across the whole study: Cancers in dose escalation were hepatocellular, melanoma, renal cell and head and neck. Prior anti-PD-1, anti-PD-L1 or anti-CTLA-4 therapy did not bar entry, and about 38% had some.

V shed 4 bases and J shed 4 bases, with 17 bases lying between them. The germline V gene has CDR1 SGHNT and CDR2 YYREEE (reference sequence). The CDR3 length is 15 residues. Only in-frame clones appear in the TCRdb table, and some are missing; sequencing was by immunoSEQ multiplex PCR. The repertoire includes tens of thousands of clones, 81% of them detected once, and roughly 6.5% sits in the top ten. Patients were excluded for autoimmune disease history or systemic immunosuppression. Sampled blood was obtained at baseline, cycle 4 day 1, and cycle 7 day 1. Only a few counts were recorded for this clone.

The chain employs TRBV5-4 and TRBJ2-5, with unresolved D. This TCR was recovered from an adult with an advanced solid tumor such as melanoma, head and neck, liver or kidney cancer. The input for sequencing was CD4+ or CD8+ T cells sorted from blood, taken in a trial of the OX40 agonist ivuxolimab. CDR3 DNA: TGTGCCAGCAGCCACCTCTTTTCATCCGGAGAGACCCAGTACTTC. This translates into CASSHLFSSGETQYF.